The 20 T cell receptor beta chains below all came from one sample that was sequenced in a study of monozygotic twins with inflammatory bowel disease. With the 5' RACE reads reprocessed, TCRdb shows one record per CDR3 protein and no DNA. The sample has fewer than 550,000 distinct CDR3 sequences; the top ten hold about 2.3%. The sample comprised blood. These receptors all stem from a human donor with ulcerative colitis or Crohn's disease, or a healthy co-twin of an affected twin (not recorded which).

V gene TRBV29-1 combines with J gene TRBJ2-1. The CDR3 has 12 amino acids. The germline V gene encodes CDR1 SQVTM and CDR2 ANQGSEA. The chain's CDR3 is CSVDELADEQFF.

The chain links TRBV3-1 to TRBJ2-5; TCRdb's D gene call, TRBD1, goes unchecked for lack of DNA. There are 17 residues in the CDR3. The germline V gene encodes CDR1 LGHDT and CDR2 YNNKEL (reference sequence). This chain's CDR3 is CASSQIARRTVQETQYF.

V gene TRBV7-3 combines with J gene TRBJ1-2; without DNA, the TCRdb call of TRBD1 cannot be checked. Germline CDR1 is SGHTA and CDR2 is FQGTGA. This CDR3 contains 15 residues. The CDR3 spells CASSFGQPGDYGYTF.

V usage is TRBV27 and J usage is TRBJ1-4; with no DNA, the TCRdb D assignment of TRBD1 cannot be verified. This CDR3 contains 14 residues. Germline CDR1 and CDR2: MNHEY and SMNVEV (reference sequence). The CDR3 sequence: CASSLRGPGEKLFF.

The chain uses TRBV20-1 and TRBJ2-3; the D call of TRBD2 rests on TCRdb alone, since no DNA is present to check it. The CDR3 runs 17 residues. CDR1 and CDR2 (germline): DFQATT, SNEGSKA (reference sequence). The CDR3 protein is CSARERGGGARADTQYF.

The chain combines TRBV19 with TRBJ2-7. The CDR3 is 15 amino acids. Germline V CDR1 and CDR2: LNHDA, SQIVND (reference sequence). The CDR3 spells CASSPSGVVLYEQYF.

The CDR3 sequence: CASSFRDAQPQHF. The rearrangement links TRBV5-8 to TRBJ1-5; the D gene TCRdb calls, TRBD1, cannot be checked with no DNA. Germline loops: CDR1 SGHTS, CDR2 YDEGEE. CDR3 length equals 13 residues.

The chain links TRBV7-2 to TRBJ1-1; checking the TCRdb D call of TRBD1 is not possible without DNA. There are 17 residues in the CDR3. The V gene's germline CDR1 is SGHTA and CDR2 FQGNSA. CDR3 protein: CASSPTPGQGAGTEAFF.

The rearrangement joins TRBV30 to TRBJ2-7; TCRdb reports TRBD2, a call that lacks DNA to check it against. The CDR3 runs to 13 residues. Germline V gene sequence: CDR1 GTSNPN, CDR2 SVGIG (reference sequence). This CDR3 is CAYSGGDPWEQYF.

The chain couples TRBV5-1 to TRBJ2-1; TCRdb's D call, TRBD1, is unchecked because there is no DNA. This CDR3 comprises 15 residues. Looked up from germline, CDR1 is SGHRS and CDR2 is YFSETQ. CDR3 sequence reads: CASSPGQGTYNEQFF. Combining the CDR3 with reference TRBV5-1 and TRBJ2-1 gives the whole variable domain KAGVTQTPRYLIKTRGQQVTLSCSPISGHRSVSWYQQTPGQGLQFLFEYFSETQRNKGNFPGRFSGRQFSNSRSEMNVSTLELGDSALYLCASSPGQGTYNEQFFGPGTRLTVL.

The V call is TRBV7-8, the J call TRBJ2-3. This CDR3 comprises 15 residues. Germline V lookup: CDR1 SGHVS, CDR2 FQNEAQ. The chain's CDR3 is CASSFYGVSTDTQYF.

V usage is TRBV5-1 and J usage is TRBJ2-5; TCRdb proposes TRBD2, but this gene call is untestable without DNA. This CDR3 comprises 15 residues. Germline CDR1 is SGHRS and CDR2 is YFSETQ. The CDR3 sequence: CASSRFAGGEETQYF.

This chain uses TRBV7-2 with TRBJ1-1; TCRdb calls TRBD1, which cannot be checked without DNA. Germline CDR1 reads SGHTA; CDR2 reads FQGNSA. This CDR3 has 13 amino acids. The CDR3 region is CASTPAGRTEAFF.

The rearrangement uses TRBV12-3 or TRBV12-4 and TRBJ2-1; TCRdb proposes TRBD2, but this gene call is untestable without DNA. The CDR3 has 14 amino acids. The CDR3 reads CASRTSGGASEQFF.

The chain employs TRBV19 and TRBJ1-6. From germline, CDR1 is LNHDA and CDR2 SQIVND (reference sequence). There are 15 residues in the CDR3. The CDR3 protein is CASSISKGENSPLHF.

CDR3 protein: CASSLVSVPVYEQYF. V and J are TRBV7-9 and TRBJ2-7. Per the germline V gene, CDR1 is SEHNR and CDR2 is FQNEAQ (reference sequence). The CDR3 runs 15 residues.

This chain connects TRBV4-2 to TRBJ2-5; TCRdb's assignment of TRBD2 cannot be checked, as there is no DNA. The germline CDR1 and CDR2 sequences are LGHNA and YNFKEQ. This CDR3 spans 15 amino acids. CDR3 amino acids: CASSQASGGSETQYF.

The chain joins TRBV5-1 to TRBJ2-3. Germline-derived CDR1 and CDR2 are SGHRS and YFSETQ. The CDR3 contains 13 residues. The CDR3 loop is CASSLEGLDTQCF.

The V and J genes are TRBV20-1 and TRBJ2-7; TCRdb indicates TRBD2, and absent DNA this call remains unverified. The CDR3 sequence is 16 residues long. Germline lookup yields CDR1 DFQATT and CDR2 SNEGSKA (reference sequence). CDR3 loop: CSARGGGYAILYEQYF.

The chain is built from TRBV7-3 and TRBJ1-1; the D call from TCRdb, TRBD1, cannot be confirmed without DNA. This CDR3 region has 13 residues. Per germline, CDR1 SGHTA and CDR2 FQGTGA. CDR3 sequence: CASSSEYGAGAFF.